These 20 T cell receptor beta chains were sequenced from one sample in a study of OX40 agonist ivuxolimab in advanced cancers. Measured with immunoSEQ multiplex PCR; TCRdb has only the in-frame clones, and not every one. This sample has 90,000 to 120,000 clones, with roughly 90% found just once. The specimen comprised CD4+ or CD8+ T cells sorted from blood, sampled in a trial of the OX40 agonist ivuxolimab. Source of these receptors: an adult with an advanced solid tumor such as melanoma, head and neck, liver or kidney cancer.

The V call is TRBV28, the J call TRBJ1-1; no definite D call. The germline CDR1 and CDR2 sequences are MDHEN and SYDVKM. The CDR3 is made up of 12 amino acids. The V end lost 4 bases, the J end lost 5 bases, and 8 bases lay between the germline ends. In DNA form, the CDR3 reads TGTGCCAGCAGTTCGTTTTGGACTGAAGCTTTCTTT. It encodes CASSSFWTEAFF.

V usage is TRBV6-6 and J usage is TRBJ2-1; 7 bases align to TRBD2. The trim removed 2 bases at V and 0 bases at J, leaving 1 base unmatched. Germline lookup yields CDR1 MNHNY and CDR2 SVGAGI (reference sequence). The CDR3 has 15 amino acids. Here the CDR3 DNA reads TGTGCCAGCAGTTACCGGACTAGCTCCTACAATGAGCAGTTCTTC. Translating it yields CASSYRTSSYNEQFF.

This rearrangement joins TRBV14 to TRBJ2-1, with TRBD2 identical over 9 bases. In germline, CDR1 is SGHDN, CDR2 FVKESK. This CDR3 has 17 residues. V shed 3 bases and J 1 base; nucleotides not matched to a gene: 7. The DNA for the CDR3 is TGTGCCAGCAGCCACGACCTGGGACTAGCATCCTACAATGAGCAGTTCTTC. Amino acids: CASSHDLGLASYNEQFF.

This chain links TRBV7-9 with TRBJ2-1; 15 nucleotides agree with TRBD2. CDR1 is SEHNR and CDR2 is FQNEAQ in the germline V gene (reference sequence). J gave up 7 bases and V 0 bases, and 10 bases lay outside the gene matches. The CDR3 has 19 residues. DNA of the CDR3: TGTGCCAGCAGCTTAGCAGACGGGACTAGCGGGAGGACGGGGAATGAGCAGTTCTTC. Translated: CASSLADGTSGRTGNEQFF.

The CDR3 sequence: CAMGTLRGEAFF. DNA of the CDR3: TGTGCCATGGGGACATTGAGGGGTGAAGCTTTCTTT. The chain recombines TRBV10-3 with TRBJ1-1; D perhaps matches TRBD1 (6 bases). The CDR3 spans 12 residues. Trimming removed 9 bases at V and 7 bases at J, with 15 bases between. Germline CDR1 ENHRY, CDR2 SYGVKD.

The genes are TRBV19 and TRBJ2-1; TRBD2 is a possible D gene (7 bases). V was pared by 3 bases and J by 8 bases, with 17 bases between. The CDR3 is 15 amino acids. Germline assignment: CDR1 LNHDA and CDR2 SQIVND (reference sequence). CDR3 region: CASSIYLGRGDEQFF. The CDR3 coding sequence is TGTGCCAGTAGTATCTATTTAGGGAGGGGGGATGAGCAGTTCTTC.

The V call is TRBV7-2, the J call TRBJ2-3; TRBD2 agrees at 9 bases. Unmatched junction bases numbered 3, after V lost 4 bases and J lost 1 base. The CDR3 sequence is 15 residues long. Germline V gives CDR1 SGHTA, CDR2 FQGNSA. Here the CDR3 reads CASSSRLAGTDTQYF. The CDR3 bases are TGTGCCAGCAGCTCCCGACTAGCGGGCACAGATACGCAGTATTTT.

This chain links TRBV28 with TRBJ2-7; TRBD2 aligns across 9 bases. Germline V lookup: CDR1 MDHEN, CDR2 SYDVKM. V trimming: 5 bases; J trimming: 5 bases; junction bases outside the gene matches: 10. The CDR3 runs to 15 residues. The CDR3 reads CASSRQLAGLDEQYF. The CDR3, as DNA: TGTGCCAGCAGTCGGCAGCTAGCGGGACTTGACGAGCAGTACTTC.

The chain links TRBV5-4 to TRBJ2-7; tentatively, D is TRBD2 (6 bases). The CDR3 totals 13 residues. Germline-derived CDR1 and CDR2 are SGHNT and YYREEE (reference sequence). Trimming cost V 5 bases and J 4 bases, with 13 bases left between them. CDR3: CASSGGMSYEQYF. DNA of the CDR3: TGTGCCAGCAGTGGAGGGATGTCGTACGAGCAGTACTTC.

Here the CDR3 DNA reads TGTGCCAGCAGCTTGCGCCTAGCGGGAGTTAACACCGGGGAGCTGTTTTTT. Residues: CASSLRLAGVNTGELFF. The chain joins TRBV5-4 to TRBJ2-2, with 10 bases lining up with TRBD2. The CDR3 spans 17 residues. V lost 1 base and J lost 2; bases outside the gene matches: 5. CDR1 is SGHNT and CDR2 is YYREEE in the germline V gene (reference sequence).

The genes are TRBV25-1 and TRBJ2-1, with TRBD2 matching 12 bases. V was clipped by 6 bases and J by 5 bases; unmatched bases: 2. CDR1 and CDR2 from the germline V gene are MGHDK and SYGVNS. This CDR3 contains 14 residues. CDR3 DNA: TGTGCCAGCAGGCTAGCGGGGGGGAACAATGAGCAGTTCTTC. Its translation is CASRLAGGNNEQFF.

This clone showed up just once. In DNA form, the CDR3 reads TGTGCCAGCTCACCAAGGCCGAACACTGAAGCTTTCTTT. Residues: CASSPRPNTEAFF. This sequence joins TRBV18 and TRBJ1-1; D ambiguous. V was pared by 2 bases and J by 1 base, with 5 bases between. Germline V gene sequence: CDR1 KGHSH, CDR2 LQKENI. The length of the CDR3 is 13 residues.

The rearrangement uses TRBV9 and TRBJ1-1, with no clear D. The CDR3 has 18 residues. Deletions cut 1 base from V and 0 bases from J, with 19 bases between. Germline V CDR1 and CDR2: SGDLS, YYNGEE. The CDR3 sequence: CASSVIPRAPLMNTEAFF. In nucleotides, the CDR3 is TGTGCCAGCAGCGTAATACCTAGAGCGCCCCTGATGAACACTGAAGCTTTCTTT.

V is TRBV7-2 and J is TRBJ2-7; 8 bases map to TRBD1. The CDR3 has 14 residues. Germline-derived CDR1 and CDR2 are SGHTA and FQGNSA. V gave up 5 bases and J gave up 5 bases; unmatched junction bases: 8. The DNA of the CDR3 is TGTGCCAGCAGCGGACAGGGAAACCGGAACGAGCAGTACTTC. It yields the protein CASSGQGNRNEQYF.

The chain uses TRBV10-3 and TRBJ1-2, with D possibly TRBD1 on 6 matching bases. The ends were cut back, 10 bases at V and 0 bases at J, with 9 bases in the middle. This CDR3 contains 12 residues. From germline, CDR1 is ENHRY and CDR2 SYGVKD. The CDR3 DNA reads as TGTGCCAACGGGACACCTAACTATGGCTACACCTTC. It yields the protein CANGTPNYGYTF.

The rearrangement joins TRBV5-1 to TRBJ2-7; the D is unclear. The CDR3 runs to 15 residues. In germline, CDR1 is SGHRS, CDR2 YFSETQ. Trimming stripped 2 bases from V and 0 bases from J, with 12 bases between. The CDR3 sequence is CASSFRTVSSYEQYF. The CDR3 coding sequence is TGCGCCAGCAGCTTCCGGACGGTTAGCTCCTACGAGCAGTACTTC.

The chain uses TRBV5-1 and TRBJ2-5, with 8 nucleotides matching TRBD2. The junction had 5 bases not matched to a gene; V was cut back by 4 bases and J by 3 bases. The CDR3 extends over 14 amino acids. Germline V CDR1 and CDR2: SGHRS, YFSETQ. The CDR3 region is CASSGGRLEETQYF. As DNA, the CDR3 is TGCGCCAGCAGCGGCGGGAGGCTGGAAGAGACCCAGTACTTC.

This chain connects TRBV9 to TRBJ2-6; D is possibly TRBD1 (5 bases). Trimming left V 3 bases short and J 0 bases short, with 19 bases between. Germline assignment: CDR1 SGDLS and CDR2 YYNGEE. The CDR3 runs 19 residues. The CDR3 DNA is TGTGCCAGCAGCGCACCCCTAAGGGGTATGAACTCTGGGGCCAACGTCCTGACTTTC. Its translation: CASSAPLRGMNSGANVLTF. The variable domain in full, with the rest retrieved from reference TRBV9 and TRBJ2-6, is DSGVTQTPKHLITATGQRVTLRCSPRSGDLSVYWYQQSLDQGLQFLIQYYNGEERAKGNILERFSAQQFPDLHSELNLSSLELGDSALYFCASSAPLRGMNSGANVLTFGAGSRLTVL.

The chain carries TRBV2 and TRBJ2-1; 9 bases align to TRBD1. The germline V gene has CDR1 SNHLY and CDR2 FYNNEI. With V trimmed by 1 base and J by 6 bases, 1 base remained unmatched. The CDR3 runs 14 residues. As DNA, the CDR3 is TGTGCCAGCAGTGAAGGACAGGGGGTCAATGAGCAGTTCTTC. This codes for CASSEGQGVNEQFF.

The chain uses TRBV5-4 and TRBJ1-5; 9 bases are shared with TRBD1. Germline values: CDR1 SGHNT, CDR2 YYREEE (reference sequence). There are 16 residues in the CDR3. V lost 0 bases to trimming and J lost 6 bases; unmatched junction nucleotides: 7. The CDR3 sequence is CASSLVGQGTSQPQHF. In DNA, the CDR3 is TGTGCCAGCAGCTTGGTGGGACAGGGAACATCTCAGCCCCAGCATTTT.